This TCR beta chain was profiled in a study of beta chain features in type 1 diabetes. Isolation of CD4+ naive, central memory, regulatory and stem cell-like memory cells was achieved by sorting via CD45RO/CCR7/CD25/CD127/CD95/CD27. The CDR3 totals 15 residues. CDR1 SGHRS and CDR2 YFSETQ come from the germline V gene. V was pared by 0 bases and J by 2 bases, with 10 bases between. Expressed TCRB transcripts were sequenced because the entire RNA isolate underwent reverse transcription. The data were produced by immunoSEQ multiplex PCR, yet TCRdb's version contains in-frame clones alone and is incomplete. The sample consists of hundreds of thousands of clones, around 16% of them appearing once.

This TCR was sampled from a man younger than 35 in good health. The sequenced sample was naive CD4+ T cells from blood. The chain combines TRBV5-1 with TRBJ2-3, with a weak D call TRBD2 (5 bases). CDR3 sequence reads: CASSLDGETTDTQYF. CDR3 DNA sequence: TGCGCCAGCAGCTTGGACGGGGAGACCACAGATACGCAGTATTTT.